This T cell receptor beta chain is drawn from a study of tumor-infiltrating lymphocytes in primary liver carcinoma. Comments on this clonotype: Antigen specificity is unknown. This sequence may be a read error, since a much larger clone differs from it by one base.

It was from roughly 20-30 mg of unsorted bulk tissue that RNA and DNA were co-extracted. Five separate regions of each tumor underwent sampling. Reverse transcription of approximately 500 ng total RNA with a constant-region primer produced TCR beta cDNA. TCR beta libraries came from three nested multiplex PCR rounds using slightly modified ARM-PCR. Two initial PCR rounds of about 10 cycles each paired TRBV1-TRBV30 forward primers with a C-beta reverse primer. TCRdb passed the multiplex PCR reads through MiXCR, listing each CDR3 protein once. This repertoire shows 95,000 to 150,000 distinct CDR3 sequences, roughly three fifths found once; its top ten account for around 9%. Trimming pared 5 bases from V and 4 bases from J, leaving 5 bases between. This CDR3 has 11 residues. General study results and limits: Merely about 8-25% of top clones occurred in all five tumor regions.

The source material was liver tumor tissue from sampling region 1. Subset reported: tumor region T1, superior pole. The sequence was obtained from an older woman with primary liver carcinoma and hepatitis B virus infection. The chain couples TRBV12-3 or TRBV12-4 to TRBJ1-1; D gene unclear. This CDR3 reads CASSVITEAFF. The CDR3 DNA follows: TGTGCCAGCAGTGTGATCACTGAAGCTTTCTTT.